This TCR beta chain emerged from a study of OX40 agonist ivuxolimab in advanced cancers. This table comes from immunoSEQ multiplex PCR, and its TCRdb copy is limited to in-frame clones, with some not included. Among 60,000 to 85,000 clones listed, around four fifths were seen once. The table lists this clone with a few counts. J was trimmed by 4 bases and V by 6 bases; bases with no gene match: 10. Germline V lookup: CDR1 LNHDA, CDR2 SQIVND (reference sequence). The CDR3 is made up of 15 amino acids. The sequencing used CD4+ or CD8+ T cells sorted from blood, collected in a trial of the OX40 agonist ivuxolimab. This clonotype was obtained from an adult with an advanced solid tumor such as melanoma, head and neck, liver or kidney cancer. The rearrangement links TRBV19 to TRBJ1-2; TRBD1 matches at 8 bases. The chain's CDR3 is CASSPQGARGYGYTF. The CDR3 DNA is TGTGCCAGTAGCCCGCAGGGGGCTAGGGGCTATGGCTACACCTTC.